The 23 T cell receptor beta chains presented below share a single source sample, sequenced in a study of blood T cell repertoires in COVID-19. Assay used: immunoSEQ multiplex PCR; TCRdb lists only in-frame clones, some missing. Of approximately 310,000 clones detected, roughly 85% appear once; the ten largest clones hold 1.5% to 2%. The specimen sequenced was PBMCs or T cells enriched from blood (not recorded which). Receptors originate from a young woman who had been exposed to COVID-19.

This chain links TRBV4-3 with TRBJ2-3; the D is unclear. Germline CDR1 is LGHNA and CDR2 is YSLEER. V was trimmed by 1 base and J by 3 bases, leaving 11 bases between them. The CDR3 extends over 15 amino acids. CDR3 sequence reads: CASSQALVSTDTQYF. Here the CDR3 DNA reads TGCGCCAGCAGCCAAGCTCTAGTATCGACAGATACGCAGTATTTT.

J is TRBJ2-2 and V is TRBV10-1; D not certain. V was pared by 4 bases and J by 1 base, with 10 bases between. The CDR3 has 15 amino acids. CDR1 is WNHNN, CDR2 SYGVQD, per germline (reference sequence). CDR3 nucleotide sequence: TGCGCCAGCAGTGGAGATCCCTTGAACACCGGGGAGCTGTTTTTT. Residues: CASSGDPLNTGELFF.

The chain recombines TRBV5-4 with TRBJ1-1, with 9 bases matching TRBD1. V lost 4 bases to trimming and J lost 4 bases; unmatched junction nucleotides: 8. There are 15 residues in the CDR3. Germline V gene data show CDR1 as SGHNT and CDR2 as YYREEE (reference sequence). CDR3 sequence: CASSIQTGGVTEAFF. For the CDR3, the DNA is TGTGCCAGCAGCATTCAGACAGGGGGAGTCACTGAAGCTTTCTTT.

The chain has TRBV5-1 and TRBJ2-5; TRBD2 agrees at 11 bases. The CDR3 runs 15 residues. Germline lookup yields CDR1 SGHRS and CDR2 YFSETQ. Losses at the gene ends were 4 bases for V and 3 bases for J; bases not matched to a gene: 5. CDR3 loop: CASSPSGGPEETQYF. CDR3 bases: TGCGCCAGCAGCCCTAGCGGGGGGCCGGAAGAGACCCAGTACTTC. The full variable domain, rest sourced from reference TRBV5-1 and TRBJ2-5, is KAGVTQTPRYLIKTRGQQVTLSCSPISGHRSVSWYQQTPGQGLQFLFEYFSETQRNKGNFPGRFSGRQFSNSRSEMNVSTLELGDSALYLCASSPSGGPEETQYFGPGTRLLVL.

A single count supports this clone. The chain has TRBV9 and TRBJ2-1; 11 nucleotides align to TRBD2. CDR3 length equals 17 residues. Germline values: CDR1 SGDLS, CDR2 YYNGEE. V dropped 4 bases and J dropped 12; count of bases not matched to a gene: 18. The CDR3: CASSSASTGLAESRQFF. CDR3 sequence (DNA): TGTGCCAGCAGCTCCGCAAGTACGGGACTAGCGGAGTCTCGGCAGTTCTTC.

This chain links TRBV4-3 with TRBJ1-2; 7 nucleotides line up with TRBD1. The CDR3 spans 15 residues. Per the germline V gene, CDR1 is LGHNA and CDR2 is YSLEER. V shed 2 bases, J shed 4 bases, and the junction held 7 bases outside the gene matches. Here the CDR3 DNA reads TGCGCCAGCAGCCAACCAGACAGGGCGACCTATGGCTACACCTTC. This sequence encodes CASSQPDRATYGYTF.

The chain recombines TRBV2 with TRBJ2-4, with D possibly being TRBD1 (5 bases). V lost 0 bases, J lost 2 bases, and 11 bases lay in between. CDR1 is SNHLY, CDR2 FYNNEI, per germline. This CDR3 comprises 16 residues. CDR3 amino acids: CASSEALRGTKNIQYF. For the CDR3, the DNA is TGTGCCAGCAGTGAAGCGCTTAGGGGAACCAAAAACATTCAGTACTTC.

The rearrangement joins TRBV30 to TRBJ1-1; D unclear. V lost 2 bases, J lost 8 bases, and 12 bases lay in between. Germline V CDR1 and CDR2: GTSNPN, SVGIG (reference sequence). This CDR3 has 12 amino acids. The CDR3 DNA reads TGTGCCTGGAGTTCTCGACTTGGGGAAGCTTTCTTT. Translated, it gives CAWSSRLGEAFF.

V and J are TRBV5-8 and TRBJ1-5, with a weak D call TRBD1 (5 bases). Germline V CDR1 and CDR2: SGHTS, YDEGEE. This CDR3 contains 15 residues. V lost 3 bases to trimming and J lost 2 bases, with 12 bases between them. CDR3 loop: CASSSYRLGNQPQHF. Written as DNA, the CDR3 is TGTGCCAGCAGCTCCTACAGGTTGGGCAATCAGCCCCAGCATTTT. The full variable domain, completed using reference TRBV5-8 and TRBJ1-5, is EAGVTQSPTHLIKTRGQQATLRCSPISGHTSVYWYQQALGLGLQFLLWYDEGEERNRGNFPPRFSGRQFPNYSSELNVNALELEDSALYLCASSSYRLGNQPQHFGDGTRLSIL.

CDR3 in DNA: TGTGCCAGCAGCTTAGCCCTAGGACTAGCGGGGGCCATACAGTACTTC. It specifies CASSLALGLAGAIQYF. The V gene is TRBV13, the J gene TRBJ2-7; 13 nucleotides line up with TRBD2. Germline V CDR1 and CDR2: PRHDT, FYEKMQ (reference sequence). V gave up 1 base and J gave up 10 bases; unmatched junction bases: 10. CDR3 length: 16 amino acids.

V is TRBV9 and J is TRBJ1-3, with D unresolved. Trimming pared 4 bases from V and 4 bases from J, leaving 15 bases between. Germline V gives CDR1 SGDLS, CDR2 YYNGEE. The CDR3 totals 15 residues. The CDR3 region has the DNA TGTGCCAGCAGCCTGTCTCCTTCGGGGGGAAACACCATATATTTT. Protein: CASSLSPSGGNTIYF.

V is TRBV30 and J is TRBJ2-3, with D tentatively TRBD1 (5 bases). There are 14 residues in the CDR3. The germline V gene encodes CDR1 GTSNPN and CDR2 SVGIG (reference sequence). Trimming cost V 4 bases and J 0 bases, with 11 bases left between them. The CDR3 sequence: CAWTTDFSTDTQYF. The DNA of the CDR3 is TGTGCCTGGACGACAGACTTTAGCACAGATACGCAGTATTTT. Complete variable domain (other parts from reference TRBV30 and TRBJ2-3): SQTIHQWPATLVQPVGSPLSLECTVEGTSNPNLYWYRQAAGRGLQLLFYSVGIGQISSEVPQNLSASRPQDRQFILSSKKLLLSDSGFYLCAWTTDFSTDTQYFGPGTRLTVL.

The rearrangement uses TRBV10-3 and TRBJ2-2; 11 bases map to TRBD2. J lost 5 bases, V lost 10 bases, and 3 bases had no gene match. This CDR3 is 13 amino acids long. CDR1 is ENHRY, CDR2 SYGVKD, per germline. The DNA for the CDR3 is TGTGCCACGGGGACTAGCGGAACCGGGGAGCTGTTTTTT. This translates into CATGTSGTGELFF.

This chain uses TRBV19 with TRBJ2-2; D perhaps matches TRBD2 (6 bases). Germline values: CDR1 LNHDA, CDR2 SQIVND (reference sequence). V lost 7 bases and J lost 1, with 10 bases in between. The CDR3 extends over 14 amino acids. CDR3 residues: CASTNGGNTGELFF. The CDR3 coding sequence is TGTGCCAGTACTAACGGGGGGAACACCGGGGAGCTGTTTTTT.

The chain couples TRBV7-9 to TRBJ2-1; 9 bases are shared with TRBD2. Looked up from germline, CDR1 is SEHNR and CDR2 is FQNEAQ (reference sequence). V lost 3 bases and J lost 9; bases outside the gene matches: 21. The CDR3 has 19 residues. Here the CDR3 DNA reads TGTGCCAGCAGCTTTAGACAGGGAGGTGGGGTAGCGGGAGTGGGTGAGCAGTTCTTC. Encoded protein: CASSFRQGGGVAGVGEQFF.

The CDR3 loop reads CASTGAGSSYNEQFF. CDR3 bases: TGTGCCAGCACCGGAGCGGGATCCTCCTACAATGAGCAGTTCTTC. The V call is TRBV6-6, the J call TRBJ2-1; 7 nucleotides line up with TRBD2. Trimming removed 7 bases from V and 0 bases from J; junction bases left unmatched: 6. This CDR3 contains 15 residues. CDR1 and CDR2 from the germline V gene are MNHNY and SVGAGI (reference sequence).

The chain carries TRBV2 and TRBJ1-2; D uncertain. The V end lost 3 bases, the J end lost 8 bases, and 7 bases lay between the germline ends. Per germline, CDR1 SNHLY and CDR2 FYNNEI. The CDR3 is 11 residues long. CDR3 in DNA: TGTGCCAGCAGTGAGATCCGGGGCTACACCTTC. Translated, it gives CASSEIRGYTF.

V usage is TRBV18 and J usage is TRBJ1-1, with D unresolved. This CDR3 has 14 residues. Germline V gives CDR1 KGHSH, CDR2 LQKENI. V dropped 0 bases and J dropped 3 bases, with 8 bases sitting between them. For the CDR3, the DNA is TGTGCCAGCTCACCACCGTCAGTTTACACTGAAGCTTTCTTT. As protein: CASSPPSVYTEAFF.

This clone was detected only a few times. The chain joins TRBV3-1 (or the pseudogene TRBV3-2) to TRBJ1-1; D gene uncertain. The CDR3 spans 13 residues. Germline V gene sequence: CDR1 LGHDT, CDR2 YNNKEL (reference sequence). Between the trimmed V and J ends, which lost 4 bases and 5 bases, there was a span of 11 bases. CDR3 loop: CASSPGGRTEAFF. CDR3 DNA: TGTGCCAGCAGCCCCGGAGGGCGGACTGAAGCTTTCTTT.

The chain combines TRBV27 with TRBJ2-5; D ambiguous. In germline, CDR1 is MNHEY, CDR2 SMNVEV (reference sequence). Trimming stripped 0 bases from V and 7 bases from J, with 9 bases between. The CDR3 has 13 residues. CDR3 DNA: TGTGCCAGCAGTTTATCGTTTCACGGGACCCAGTACTTC. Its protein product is CASSLSFHGTQYF.

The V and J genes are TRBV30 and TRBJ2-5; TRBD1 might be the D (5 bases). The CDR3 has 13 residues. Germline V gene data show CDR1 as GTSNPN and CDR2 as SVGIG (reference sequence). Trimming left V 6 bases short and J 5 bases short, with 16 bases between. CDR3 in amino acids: CACQGIWAETQYF. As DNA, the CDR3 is TGTGCCTGCCAGGGTATTTGGGCGGAGACCCAGTACTTC. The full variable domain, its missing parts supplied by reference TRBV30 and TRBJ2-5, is SQTIHQWPATLVQPVGSPLSLECTVEGTSNPNLYWYRQAAGRGLQLLFYSVGIGQISSEVPQNLSASRPQDRQFILSSKKLLLSDSGFYLCACQGIWAETQYFGPGTRLLVL.

This chain's CDR3 is CASSLVGGGEKLFF. CDR3 DNA: TGTGCCAGCAGCTTAGTAGGGGGGGGTGAAAAACTGTTTTTT. The chain uses TRBV7-2 and TRBJ1-4; D may be TRBD1 (6 bases). CDR3 length: 14 residues. The germline CDR1 and CDR2 sequences are SGHTA and FQGNSA. Trimming shortened V by 1 base and J by 7 bases, and 10 bases separated the two germline ends.

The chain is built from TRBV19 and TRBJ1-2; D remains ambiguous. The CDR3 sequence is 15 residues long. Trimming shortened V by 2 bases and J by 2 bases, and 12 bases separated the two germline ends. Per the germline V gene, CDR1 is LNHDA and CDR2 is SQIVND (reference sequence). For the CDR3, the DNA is TGTGCCAGTAGTATATCGCAGGCGAGAAACTATGGCTACACCTTC. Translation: CASSISQARNYGYTF.